A single sample gave rise to the 9 T cell receptor beta chains below, sequenced in a study of T and B cells in COVID-19 patients. From blood, roughly 240-550 ng of genomic DNA served as TRB template. TRB rearrangements were amplified by multiplex PCR with BIOMED2 TRB-A/B primers. TCRdb itself ran the multiplex PCR reads through MiXCR, one entry per CDR3 protein. The sample holds about 5,400 distinct CDR3 sequences; 27% are singletons and the top ten take roughly 13%. The specimen sequenced was blood. These receptors all come from a human donor with active COVID-19.

This chain joins TRBV4-2 and TRBJ2-1; unclear D gene. The germline CDR1 and CDR2 sequences are LGHNA and YNFKEQ. The length of the CDR3 is 17 residues. V lost 1 base and J 0 bases, leaving 13 bases between the germline ends. The CDR3 DNA reads as TGTGCCAGCAGCCAAGGTTGGTCTTCGGCCTCCTACAATGAGCAGTTCTTC. It encodes CASSQGWSSASYNEQFF.

This clonotype was observed a handful of times. The chain links TRBV7-9 to TRBJ2-7, with D possibly TRBD2 on 5 matching bases. V shed 4 bases and J shed 2 bases, with 6 bases lying between them. Looked up from germline, CDR1 is SEHNR and CDR2 is FQNEAQ (reference sequence). This CDR3 region has 12 residues. The CDR3 DNA reads as TGTGCCAGCAGCTCCGGGACCTACGAGCAGTACTTC. Residues: CASSSGTYEQYF.

This clonotype is large by share. The chain joins TRBV29-1 to TRBJ1-2; D possibly corresponds to TRBD1 (5 bases). The CDR3 totals 11 residues. Trimming took off 4 bases at V and 5 bases at J, with 8 bases between the two ends. From germline, CDR1 is SQVTM and CDR2 ANQGSEA. CDR3 coding DNA: TGCAGCGTTGCGGGGGGGTATGGCTACACCTTC. This gives the protein CSVAGGYGYTF. Full variable domain (outside the CDR3, taken from reference TRBV29-1 and TRBJ1-2): SAVISQKPSRDICQRGTSLTIQCQVDSQVTMMFWYRQQPGQSLTLIATANQGSEATYESGFVIDKFPISRPNLTFSTLTVSNMSPEDSSIYLCSVAGGYGYTFGSGTRLTVV.

By sample share, this clonotype is medium-sized. The rearrangement joins TRBV19 to TRBJ1-3; a possible D gene is TRBD1 (6 bases). The V gene's germline CDR1 is LNHDA and CDR2 SQIVND (reference sequence). The CDR3 covers 15 residues. Trimming removed 4 bases at V and 2 bases at J, with 12 bases between. The CDR3 nucleotides read TGTGCCAGTAGTAGGCGGGGGGCAGCTGGAAACACCATATATTTT. Residues: CASSRRGAAGNTIYF.

This clonotype appeared a few times. V is TRBV11-2 and J is TRBJ2-3; either TRBD1 or TRBD2 may fit D (5 bases each). Germline V CDR1 and CDR2: SGHAT, FQNNGV. Trimming shortened V by 3 bases and J by 2 bases, and 6 bases separated the two germline ends. The CDR3 is 13 amino acids. The DNA for the CDR3 is TGTGCCAGCAGCTTGGGACCCACAGATACGCAGTATTTT. Amino acids: CASSLGPTDTQYF. Full variable domain (rest looked up from reference TRBV11-2 and TRBJ2-3): EAGVAQSPRYKIIEKRQSVAFWCNPISGHATLYWYQQILGQGPKLLIQFQNNGVVDDSQLPKDRFSAERLKGVDSTLKIQPAKLEDSAVYLCASSLGPTDTQYFGPGTRLTVL.

This clonotype is medium-sized (0.01 to 0.1%) within its sample. The J gene is TRBJ1-1, the V gene TRBV18; 9 nucleotides agree with TRBD1. Germline V gene lookup returns CDR1 KGHSH and CDR2 LQKENI. The CDR3 extends over 13 amino acids. V shed 6 bases, J shed 4 bases, and the junction held 3 bases outside the gene matches. The CDR3 sequence is CASSGTGRTEAFF. The CDR3 nucleotides are TGTGCCAGCTCGGGGACAGGGCGCACTGAAGCTTTCTTT.

By share, this clonotype counts as large (0.1 to 1%). The chain carries TRBV29-1 and TRBJ1-4, with a tentative D call TRBD1 (5 bases). This CDR3 spans 12 amino acids. The V gene's germline CDR1 is SQVTM and CDR2 ANQGSEA. V shed 6 bases and J shed 7 bases, with 12 bases lying between them. The CDR3: CSVGGGGEKLFF. DNA of the CDR3: TGCAGCGTCGGGGGGGGAGGTGAAAAACTGTTTTTT.

This clonotype ranks as medium-sized. The rearrangement joins TRBV6-5 to TRBJ2-7; a weak D match, TRBD2 (6 bases). Germline V gene data show CDR1 as MNHEY and CDR2 as SVGAGI. V was shortened by 6 bases and J by 6 bases, with 18 bases between the two germline ends. This CDR3 comprises 14 residues. The CDR3 sequence is CASRWDSNSREQYF. CDR3 DNA: TGTGCCAGCAGATGGGACTCAAACTCCCGCGAGCAGTACTTC.

The chain employs TRBV19 and TRBJ2-7, with TRBD2 identical over 11 bases. This CDR3 contains 17 residues. From germline, CDR1 is LNHDA and CDR2 SQIVND (reference sequence). V trimming: 4 bases; J trimming: 2 bases; junction bases outside the gene matches: 10. The CDR3 nucleotides read TGTGCCAGTAGTAGGATAGCGGGAGGGCCCCGAGCCTACGAGCAGTACTTC. Its translation is CASSRIAGGPRAYEQYF.